The next 16 T cell receptor beta chains were all read from a single sample in a study of identical twins. TCRdb re-analysed the 5' RACE reads in MiXCR, keeping a single row per CDR3 protein. The data show over 500,000 distinct CDR3 sequences, approximately 22% seen once. This sample was also put to use in a study of T cells expressing NK-cell markers.

Source material: CD4+ T cells sorted from blood. All receptors come from a woman younger than 35 in good health.

This chain uses TRBV5-1 with TRBJ1-5, with unresolved D. CDR1 and CDR2 (germline): SGHRS, YFSETQ. There are 11 residues in the CDR3. V dropped 7 bases and J dropped 5 bases, with 7 bases sitting between them. The chain's CDR3 is CASGNYQPQHF. CDR3 nucleotide sequence: TGCGCCAGCGGAAATTATCAGCCCCAGCATTTT.

V gene TRBV7-6 combines with J gene TRBJ1-4; the D is unclear. Germline CDR1 SGHVS, CDR2 FNYEAQ. The CDR3 is made up of 17 amino acids. V was pared by 2 bases and J by 0 bases, with 13 bases between. The CDR3 reads CASSLSPTLSTNEKLFF. CDR3 nucleotide sequence: TGTGCCAGCAGCTTATCCCCTACTTTATCAACTAATGAAAAACTGTTTTTT.

This clonotype was counted ten times or more. This chain joins TRBV5-1 and TRBJ2-3; D ambiguous. The length of the CDR3 is 15 residues. V lost 1 base and J lost 3, with 12 bases in between. Germline V gene lookup returns CDR1 SGHRS and CDR2 YFSETQ. The CDR3 DNA follows: TGCGCCAGCAGCTTGCTGCCAGCTACTACAGATACGCAGTATTTT. Translation: CASSLLPATTDTQYF.

The gene calls are TRBV6-5 and TRBJ1-5, with D possibly TRBD1 on 5 matching bases. CDR1 is MNHEY, CDR2 SVGAGI, per germline. CDR3 length equals 15 residues. V was trimmed by 0 bases and J by 5 bases, leaving 11 bases between them. The CDR3 DNA reads as TGTGCCAGCAGTTACTCGTGGGGGTCGGATCAGCCCCAGCATTTT. This sequence encodes CASSYSWGSDQPQHF.

V and J are TRBV12-3 or TRBV12-4 and TRBJ2-3, with D maybe TRBD2 (6 bases). The CDR3 runs to 15 residues. Trimming cost V 6 bases and J 3 bases, with 16 bases left between them. The CDR3 bases are TGTGCCAGCAGCCCCCGACTAGATGGGACAGATACGCAGTATTTT. It translates to CASSPRLDGTDTQYF.

This clonotype was picked up a small number of times. The chain couples TRBV6-2 or TRBV6-3 to TRBJ1-5; D is perhaps TRBD1 (5 bases). Germline CDR1 is MNHEY and CDR2 is SVGEGT. Trimming took 6 bases from V and 5 from J, leaving 17 bases between them. The CDR3 sequence is 15 residues long. The CDR3 bases are TGTGCCAGCAGGCGACAGCCGGGGGTCGATCAGCCCCAGCATTTT. This translates into CASRRQPGVDQPQHF.

This clonotype was counted once. The chain recombines TRBV14 with TRBJ1-1; 7 bases are shared with TRBD1. Germline CDR1 SGHDN, CDR2 FVKESK. The V segment lost 3 bases and the J segment 1 base; nucleotides outside the gene matches: 5. This CDR3 is 15 amino acids long. The CDR3 DNA is TGTGCCAGCAGCCATACAGGGGCGAGGAACACTGAAGCTTTCTTT. It specifies CASSHTGARNTEAFF. Drawing the rest from reference TRBV14 and TRBJ1-1, the complete variable domain is EAGVTQFPSHSVIEKGQTVTLRCDPISGHDNLYWYRRVMGKEIKFLLHFVKESKQDESGMPNNRFLAERTGGTYSTLKVQPAELEDSGVYFCASSHTGARNTEAFFGQGTRLTVV.

This chain connects TRBV25-1 to TRBJ2-7; a possible D gene is TRBD1 (5 bases). Germline V gene sequence: CDR1 MGHDK, CDR2 SYGVNS. The CDR3 is 12 amino acids. Trimming stripped 5 bases from V and 8 bases from J, with 13 bases between. CDR3 coding DNA: TGTGCCAGCAGTTATCTAGGGGATCAGCAGTACTTC. As protein: CASSYLGDQQYF.

This clonotype was seen a few times. The DNA of the CDR3 is TGTGCCAGCAGCGATAAGAGCACAGATACGCAGTATTTT. It is translated as CASSDKSTDTQYF. The rearrangement links TRBV12-3 or TRBV12-4 to TRBJ2-3; D uncertain. The CDR3 length is 13 residues. V lost 6 bases and J lost 0, with 7 bases in between.

V and J are TRBV6-2 or TRBV6-3 and TRBJ2-1, with 7 bases lining up with TRBD2. V was pared by 3 bases and J by 0 bases, with 11 bases of the junction left unmatched. In germline, CDR1 is MNHEY, CDR2 SVGEGT. This CDR3 has 18 amino acids. This CDR3 reads CASSYERDGRSSYNEQFF. The CDR3 coding sequence is TGTGCCAGCAGTTATGAGCGGGACGGCCGGAGCTCCTACAATGAGCAGTTCTTC.

The chain couples TRBV29-1 to TRBJ2-7, with 10 positions matching TRBD2. CDR3 length: 12 residues. Germline CDR1 and CDR2: SQVTM and ANQGSEA. V lost 5 bases, J lost 4 bases, and 2 bases stayed unmatched. The CDR3 nucleotides are TGCAGCGTTCAGCGGGAGGGATACGAGCAGTACTTC. This sequence encodes CSVQREGYEQYF.

The chain recombines TRBV20-1 with TRBJ1-5, with a possible D match to TRBD1 (5 bases). Trimming pared 3 bases from V and 9 bases from J, leaving 15 bases between. The CDR3 consists of 13 residues. The germline CDR1 and CDR2 sequences are DFQATT and SNEGSKA (reference sequence). The CDR3 nucleotides read TGCAGTGCTAGGTTGTTTACCCAGGGGCCCCAGCATTTT. It is translated as CSARLFTQGPQHF.

The CDR3, as DNA: TGCAGTGCCATTAGGGGGGGACGCTATGGCTACACCTTC. Protein product: CSAIRGGRYGYTF. This sequence joins TRBV20-1 and TRBJ1-2; weak D call: TRBD1 (6 bases). Germline V gene sequence: CDR1 DFQATT, CDR2 SNEGSKA (reference sequence). The CDR3 consists of 13 residues. Trimming left V 6 bases short and J 4 bases short, with 15 bases between.

This clonotype was recorded a few times. The chain uses TRBV18 and TRBJ2-1; 10 positions agree with TRBD2. This CDR3 is 15 amino acids long. Per germline, CDR1 KGHSH and CDR2 LQKENI. V trimming: 3 bases; J trimming: 8 bases; junction bases outside the gene matches: 7. CDR3 protein: CASSPGLAGEDEQFF. In nucleotides, the CDR3 is TGTGCCAGCTCACCGGGTCTAGCGGGAGAAGATGAGCAGTTCTTC.

This clonotype came up a few times. The chain recombines TRBV7-2 with TRBJ1-6; D unresolved. The CDR3 spans 15 residues. Germline CDR1 SGHTA, CDR2 FQGNSA. V lost 1 base and J lost 6, with 10 bases in between. CDR3 protein: CASSLGGPSNSPLHF. The DNA of the CDR3 is TGTGCCAGCAGCTTAGGTGGCCCTAGTAATTCACCCCTCCACTTT.

The CDR3 loop is CSAPSGSYEQYF. CDR3 nucleotide sequence: TGCAGTGCTCCATCCGGTTCCTACGAGCAGTACTTC. V usage is TRBV20-1 and J usage is TRBJ2-7; D is uncertain. The germline CDR1 and CDR2 sequences are DFQATT and SNEGSKA (reference sequence). CDR3 length equals 12 residues. With 5 bases removed from V and 1 base from J, the gap between germline ends came to 9 bases.